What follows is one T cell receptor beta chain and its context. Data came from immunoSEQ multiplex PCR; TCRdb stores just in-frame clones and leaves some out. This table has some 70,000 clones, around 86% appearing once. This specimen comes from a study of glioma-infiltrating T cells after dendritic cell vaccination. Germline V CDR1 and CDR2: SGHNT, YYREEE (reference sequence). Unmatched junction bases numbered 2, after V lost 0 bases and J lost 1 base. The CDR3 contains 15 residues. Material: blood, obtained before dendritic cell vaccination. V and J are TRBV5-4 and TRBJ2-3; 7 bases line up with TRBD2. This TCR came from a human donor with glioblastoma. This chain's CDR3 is CASSLVAGGTDTQYF. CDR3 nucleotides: TGTGCCAGCAGCTTGGTTGCGGGGGGCACAGATACGCAGTATTTT. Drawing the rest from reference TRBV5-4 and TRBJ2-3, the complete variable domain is ETGVTQSPTHLIKTRGQQVTLRCSSQSGHNTVSWYQQALGQGPQFIFQYYREEENGRGNFPPRFSGLQFPNYSSELNVNALELDDSALYLCASSLVAGGTDTQYFGPGTRLTVL.